These T cell receptor beta chains were read from a single sample in a study of blood T cell repertoires in COVID-19. Libraries were prepared by immunoSEQ multiplex PCR; TCRdb keeps only in-frame clonotypes and omits some of them. This table has some 62,000 clones, over 75% appearing once. Sample: peripheral blood. Source of these receptors: a man in his sixties with acute or convalescent COVID-19. Both conserved end residues are part of each CDR3. D genes are given only for firm matches.

j_call | v_call | d_call | cdr3_aa
TRBJ1-2 | TRBV5-4 | - | CASSLDLSGVYGYTF
TRBJ2-7 | TRBV6-2/TRBV6-3 | - | CASSYSQGPQYF
TRBJ1-3 | TRBV28 | - | CASSLLAGRGNTIYF
TRBJ2-1 | TRBV19 | - | CASSMRAGIGNEQFF
TRBJ1-2 | TRBV9 | TRBD1 | CASSVVRDRAYGYTF
TRBJ1-1 | TRBV6-5 | - | CASSYSGDNTEAFF
TRBJ2-3 | TRBV30 | TRBD1 | CASGQASGDTQYF
TRBJ2-7 | TRBV18 | - | CASSPYSPDSYYEQYF
TRBJ1-2 | TRBV19 | - | CASSIDPFSGYTF
TRBJ1-4 | TRBV6-5 | - | CASRQVINEKLFF
TRBJ2-5 | TRBV4-2 | TRBD1 | CASSQGTGGETQYF
TRBJ2-7 | TRBV5-6 | - | CASSLAPTGYEQYF
TRBJ2-7 | TRBV7-8 | TRBD2 | CASSYLLAGGPEQYF
TRBJ1-1 | TRBV27 | - | CASSLDLRMNTEAFF
TRBJ2-1 | TRBV6-5 | TRBD2 | CASRQTSGSWDEQFF
TRBJ2-2 | TRBV6-1 | TRBD2 | CAGRPSGGNTGELFF
TRBJ1-1 | TRBV5-1 | - | CASSSTGLSTEAFF
TRBJ2-2 | TRBV6-6 | - | CASRQGDTGELFF
TRBJ1-5 | TRBV6-5 | TRBD1 | CASRGTGTQHF
TRBJ1-2 | TRBV7-9 | TRBD1 | CASSSETGFYGYTF
TRBJ2-1 | TRBV19 | TRBD2 | CASSIGQTSGSLGYNEQFF
TRBJ2-5 | TRBV5-4 | TRBD2 | CASSLKTGGGEETQYF
TRBJ2-6 | TRBV18 | TRBD1 | CASSPARGHSGANVLTF
TRBJ1-5 | TRBV24-1 | - | CATGGEDNSNQPQHF
TRBJ2-3 | TRBV7-3 | - | CASSLTGGADTQYF
TRBJ2-7 | TRBV7-9 | TRBD1 | CASSLYVGQGFHEQYF
TRBJ1-2 | TRBV3-1/TRBV3-2 | - | CASSQVDLPAWGGGYTF
TRBJ2-3 | TRBV5-1 | TRBD2 | CASSLAVAGGTDTQYF
TRBJ2-7 | TRBV20-1 | - | CSARLSYEQYF
TRBJ2-1 | TRBV7-2 | TRBD2 | CASSLGLAGSYSYNEQFF
TRBJ2-1 | TRBV7-8 | TRBD2 | CASSRRRLAGNNEQFF
TRBJ1-2 | TRBV6-5 | TRBD1 | CASSYSAGGAQDGYTF
TRBJ1-6 | TRBV7-3 | TRBD1 | CASSADRDSPLHF
TRBJ2-3 | TRBV5-1 | TRBD1 | CASSSSFGTASTDTQYF
TRBJ2-7 | TRBV18 | TRBD1 | CASSPGTGEREQYF
TRBJ1-2 | TRBV3-1/TRBV3-2 | TRBD1 | CASSPGQGGYTF
TRBJ2-5 | TRBV6-5 | TRBD2 | CASRRGGLEETQYF
TRBJ1-6 | TRBV10-3 | - | CAISESRGNSPLHF
TRBJ2-7 | TRBV6-5 | - | CASGQPPYEQYF
TRBJ2-3 | TRBV9 | TRBD2 | CASSVAGLADHTDTQYF
TRBJ1-3 | TRBV7-6 | TRBD1 | CASSLLQGANIGNTIYF
TRBJ2-4 | TRBV6-5 | - | CASRGYGAKNIQYF
TRBJ2-2 | TRBV24-1 | - | CATDGGMQNTGELFF
TRBJ2-7 | TRBV10-3 | - | CAISDDSHEQYF
TRBJ2-1 | TRBV5-6 | TRBD1 | CASSLADRGQFF
TRBJ2-7 | TRBV19 | - | CASSVSGDTTYEQYF
TRBJ1-2 | TRBV10-2 | TRBD1 | CASRDGQGNYTF
TRBJ2-1 | TRBV29-1 | - | CSGGEEYNEQFF
TRBJ2-7 | TRBV6-2/TRBV6-3 | TRBD2 | CASSYLAPSGPSSYEQYF
TRBJ2-1 | TRBV9 | - | CASSVAEGRGGRTYNEQFF
TRBJ1-1 | TRBV5-1 | TRBD1 | CASSLVSGGTEAFF
TRBJ1-2 | TRBV5-1 | TRBD1 | CASSSDPTGAGGYTF
TRBJ1-4 | TRBV6-5 | - | CASKFTGQGEKLFF
TRBJ1-1 | TRBV19 | TRBD1 | CASSFRGLGTEAFF
TRBJ2-1 | TRBV5-1 | - | CASSLRSGNNEQFF
TRBJ1-1 | TRBV10-3 | - | CAISESGQGTEAFF
TRBJ2-7 | TRBV6-5 | TRBD2 | CASGAGGGPYEQYF
TRBJ2-3 | TRBV30 | TRBD2 | CAWALGLAGVDTQYF
TRBJ1-5 | TRBV4-1 | - | CASSQGPRGNQPQHF